A single sample is the source of the 10 T cell receptor beta chains below, sequenced in a study of cytomegalovirus exposure and HLA in healthy donors (TCRdb year 2017). The receptor library was made with the immunoSEQ multiplex PCR assay. The multiplex PCR relied on a mix of 60 forward primers for TCR Vbeta segments and 13 reverse primers for TCR Jbeta segments. TCRdb holds this immuneACCESS table with in-frame rearrangements only. Some clones are missing; in checked studies, unresolved V genes explain under half, and the rest has no known cause. Here the sample has about 150,000 clones; around 79% occur a single time. 7.5% to 9% of the sample belongs to the ten largest clones. The sample consisted of PBMCs. Every receptor here comes from a man younger than 40 in good health and CMV-seropositive.

This clone was counted a single time. The chain employs TRBV11-2 and TRBJ2-3; the match to TRBD2 covers 10 bases. Germline CDR1 SGHAT, CDR2 FQNNGV. V lost 5 bases, J lost 4 bases, and 15 bases stayed unmatched. The CDR3 covers 18 residues. The DNA for the CDR3 is TGTGCCAGCAGCCCCAATGAGGCTAGCGGGAGAGCGGCAGATACGCAGTATTTT. Protein: CASSPNEASGRAADTQYF. Drawing the rest from reference TRBV11-2 and TRBJ2-3, the complete variable domain is EAGVAQSPRYKIIEKRQSVAFWCNPISGHATLYWYQQILGQGPKLLIQFQNNGVVDDSQLPKDRFSAERLKGVDSTLKIQPAKLEDSAVYLCASSPNEASGRAADTQYFGPGTRLTVL.

V usage is TRBV27 and J usage is TRBJ1-2; D ambiguous. Trimming took 4 bases from V and 4 from J, leaving 13 bases between them. The germline CDR1 and CDR2 sequences are MNHEY and SMNVEV (reference sequence). The CDR3 is 14 residues long. The CDR3 region is CASSSSDEGYGYTF. Written as DNA, the CDR3 is TGTGCCAGCAGTTCGTCAGACGAGGGCTATGGCTACACCTTC.

The chain is built from TRBV4-1 and TRBJ2-7; 10 bases fit TRBD1. This CDR3 is 15 amino acids long. V shed 4 bases, J shed 0 bases, and the junction held 3 bases outside the gene matches. CDR1 is MGHRA and CDR2 is YSYEKL in the germline V gene. The CDR3 protein is CASSPGQGSSYEQYF. The CDR3 DNA reads as TGCGCCAGCAGCCCGGGACAGGGGTCCTCCTACGAGCAGTACTTC.

The CDR3 spells CASSSTGGEYGYTF. As DNA, the CDR3 is TGTGCCAGCAGCTCCACAGGGGGAGAGTATGGCTACACCTTC. The rearrangement links TRBV28 to TRBJ1-2; 8 bases line up with TRBD1. The V gene's germline CDR1 is MDHEN and CDR2 SYDVKM. V lost 6 bases, J lost 5 bases, and 8 bases stayed unmatched. The CDR3 spans 14 residues.

The chain combines TRBV7-9 with TRBJ2-7; the match to TRBD2 covers 13 bases. Germline CDR1 is SEHNR and CDR2 is FQNEAQ (reference sequence). V shed 3 bases, J shed 7 bases, and the junction held 12 bases outside the gene matches. This CDR3 spans 17 amino acids. The CDR3 DNA sequence: TGTGCCAGCAGCTTCCCGGGACTAGCGGGAAGCCCTACGGAGCAGTACTTC. It translates to CASSFPGLAGSPTEQYF.

The sample holds a few counts of this clone. The CDR3 region is CASSEMGQGIYEQYF. CDR3 in DNA: TGCGCCAGCAGCGAGATGGGACAGGGGATCTACGAGCAGTACTTC. The rearrangement links TRBV5-1 to TRBJ2-7; the match to TRBD1 covers 10 bases. Trimming cost V 4 bases and J 3 bases; bases outside gene matches: 7. The CDR3 sequence is 15 residues long. Germline CDR1 SGHRS, CDR2 YFSETQ. The whole variable domain, filled in from reference TRBV5-1 and TRBJ2-7, reads KAGVTQTPRYLIKTRGQQVTLSCSPISGHRSVSWYQQTPGQGLQFLFEYFSETQRNKGNFPGRFSGRQFSNSRSEMNVSTLELGDSALYLCASSEMGQGIYEQYFGPGTRLTVT.

This clone appeared once. The chain uses TRBV30 and TRBJ1-1; 11 bases agree with TRBD1. This CDR3 is built from 13 residues. V was pared by 6 bases and J by 7 bases, with 7 bases of the junction left unmatched. CDR1 and CDR2 (germline): GTSNPN, SVGIG (reference sequence). Here the CDR3 reads CACEDRGHVEAFF. DNA of the CDR3: TGTGCCTGTGAGGACAGGGGGCACGTTGAAGCTTTCTTT.

V and J are TRBV7-3 and TRBJ2-3; 7 positions match TRBD2. The CDR3 has 19 amino acids. V shed 2 bases and J 2 bases; nucleotides not matched to a gene: 16. The V gene's germline CDR1 is SGHTA and CDR2 FQGTGA. The CDR3 DNA reads as TGTGCCAGCAGCTTATCTCGGGGAGGGGCCCCTAGTTCCACAGATACGCAGTATTTT. The encoded protein is CASSLSRGGAPSSTDTQYF. The complete variable domain, with remaining parts taken from reference TRBV7-3 and TRBJ2-3, reads GAGVSQTPSNKVTEKGKYVELRCDPISGHTALYWYRQSLGQGPEFLIYFQGTGAADDSGLPNDRFFAVRPEGSVSTLKIQRTERGDSAVYLCASSLSRGGAPSSTDTQYFGPGTRLTVL.

This rearrangement joins TRBV6-6 to TRBJ1-3, with 7 positions matching TRBD1. The CDR3 is 16 amino acids. The germline V gene encodes CDR1 MNHNY and CDR2 SVGAGI (reference sequence). V shed 7 bases, J shed 1 base, and the junction held 10 bases outside the gene matches. CDR3 protein: CASNRQGRRSGNTIYF. The DNA of the CDR3 is TGTGCCAGCAATCGACAGGGAAGAAGATCTGGAAACACCATATATTTT.

Comment on this clone: Other DNA sequences of this sample code for an identical CDR3. This chain links TRBV4-3 with TRBJ1-1, with a possible D match to TRBD1 (5 bases). The V gene lost 2 bases and the J gene lost 1 base, with 5 bases spanning the gap. Per the germline V gene, CDR1 is LGHNA and CDR2 is YSLEER. This CDR3 spans 13 amino acids. This CDR3 is CASSQTGNTEAFF. In DNA form, the CDR3 reads TGCGCCAGCAGCCAAACAGGGAACACTGAAGCTTTCTTT.